This TCR beta chain was identified during a study of cytomegalovirus exposure and HLA in healthy donors. Whole-study results and caveats: According to an earlier analysis, most TCR beta V segments yielded productive rearrangements about 87% or about 30% of the time. HLA-A and HLA-B allele assignments for most subjects were reportedly predicted accurately using TCR beta sequences. Across donors, sequencing depth was assumed by presence/absence analyses to be roughly uniform.

CDR1 is MNHNY and CDR2 is SVGAGI in the germline V gene (reference sequence). With V trimmed by 0 bases and J by 12 bases, 4 bases remained unmatched. This CDR3 is 13 amino acids long. PCR employed 60 Vbeta and 13 Jbeta primers. Sequencing used immunoSEQ multiplex PCR; TCRdb keeps in-frame clones, though not all of them. Here the sample spans under 150,000 clones, 60% to 80% being singletons. Turning to this clone: Antigen specificity is unknown.

Sequencing input: PBMCs. This receptor was obtained from a man aged 45-65 years in good health and CMV-seropositive. The rearrangement joins TRBV6-6 to TRBJ2-1, with 8 bases lining up with TRBD1. The CDR3 here is CASSYSPGGAQFF. CDR3 DNA sequence: TGTGCCAGCAGTTACTCGCCAGGGGGCGCGCAGTTCTTC.